This TCR beta chain originates from a study of T-cell reconstitution after alpha-beta-depleted transplantation in children. Unique molecular identifiers were incorporated during preparation of the TCRbeta library. TCRdb used MiXCR to reprocess the PCR reads, holding one entry per CDR3 protein. The table has approximately 300,000 distinct CDR3 sequences, approximately 10% seen once. Findings and limits, study-wide: Two months or so post-transplant, alpha-beta T cells reportedly derived from several hundred expanded graft clones. The study traced high day-60 TCRbeta diversity in some patients to surviving recipient T cells and thymic progenitors. Once a year had passed after transplant, T-cell counts and diversity came mostly from newly produced T cells.

The junction had 5 bases not matched to a gene; V was cut back by 4 bases and J by 5 bases. Germline V gene sequence: CDR1 SGHNT, CDR2 YYREEE (reference sequence). The CDR3 contains 14 residues. This clonotype was detected many times. Its antigen is not identified. The chain recombines TRBV5-4 with TRBJ2-5; the match to TRBD2 covers 10 bases. This clonotype originated in a male patient aged 2-9 years who had a stem cell transplant for chronic granulomatous disease, so the T cells may come from the graft donor. The sample here was peripheral blood, taken 180 days after TCRalphabeta/CD19-depleted stem cell transplant. CDR3: CASSQAGGWETQYF. Here the CDR3 DNA reads TGTGCCAGCAGCCAAGCGGGAGGGTGGGAGACCCAGTACTTC.